A selection of T cell receptor beta chains follows, all from one sample in a study of memory CD4+ T cells and cytomegalovirus serostatus. Measured with immunoSEQ multiplex PCR; TCRdb has only the in-frame clones, and not every one. The data hold 84,000 or so clones, with about 85% observed a single time. The sequencing sample was made of memory CD4+ T cells from blood. The receptors were gathered from an adult in good health and CMV-seronegative. Each CDR3 is given with its conserved first and last residue. A D gene is named only where the DNA matches it firmly. A clone size is listed for some rows: how often the clone was seen (once, few, many), or a class if it is expanded.

>TRBV5-1|-|-|TRBJ1-5
CASSSTGGSNQPQHF
TGCGCCAGCAGCAGTACAGGCGGTAGCAATCAGCCCCAGCATTTT
>TRBV7-7|many|-|TRBJ1-5
CASSPGIDQPQHF
TGTGCTAGCAGCCCCGGCATAGATCAGCCCCAGCATTTT
>TRBV2|-|-|TRBJ1-5
CASSEVRDPPGSHF
TGTGCCAGCAGTGAGGTCCGGGACCCCCCGGGATCGCATTTT
>TRBV27|-|-|TRBJ2-5
CASSSRTAQETQYF
TGTGCCAGCAGTTCACGGACAGCACAAGAGACCCAGTACTTC
>TRBV7-3|-|TRBD1|TRBJ2-7
CASSPRTGPGYEQYF
TGTGCCAGCAGCCCCCGGACAGGGCCAGGCTACGAGCAGTACTTC
>TRBV28|-|TRBD1|TRBJ1-5
CASSPASTGSRQPQHF
TGTGCCAGCAGTCCTGCCTCGACAGGGAGCCGTCAGCCCCAGCATTTT
>TRBV28|-|TRBD1|TRBJ1-4
CASRNRDRERTNEKLFF
TGTGCCAGCAGGAACCGGGACAGGGAGCGAACAAATGAAAAACTGTTTTTT
>TRBV4-3|-|TRBD2|TRBJ2-1
CASSKGLGPGGEQFF
TGCGCCAGCAGCAAAGGACTCGGACCGGGGGGGGAGCAGTTCTTC
>TRBV5-1|-|-|TRBJ2-7
CASSLTTGAYYEQYF
TGCGCCAGCAGCTTAACTACAGGCGCATACTACGAGCAGTACTTC
>TRBV5-4|few|TRBD1|TRBJ1-4
CASTQGQHNEKLFF
TGTGCCAGCACCCAGGGACAGCATAATGAAAAACTGTTTTTT
>TRBV28|-|-|TRBJ1-5
CASSFSAVAKPQHF
TGTGCCAGCAGTTTTAGTGCCGTAGCTAAGCCCCAGCATTTT
>TRBV4-1|medium-sized|-|TRBJ2-3
CASSQDTGPVTDTQYF
TGCGCCAGCAGCCAGGATACAGGGCCAGTGACAGATACGCAGTATTTT
>TRBV23-1|-|-|TRBJ2-2
CASSQSMQGSTGELFF
TGCGCCAGCAGTCAATCGATGCAGGGGTCCACCGGGGAGCTGTTTTTT
>TRBV30|-|-|TRBJ1-5
CAWSVHGDNQPQHF
TGTGCCTGGAGTGTACACGGAGACAATCAGCCCCAGCATTTT
>TRBV5-1|few|-|TRBJ1-2
CASSLEGGTPGRYTF
TGCGCCAGCAGCTTGGAAGGCGGAACCCCCGGCCGCTACACCTTC
>TRBV19|-|TRBD1|TRBJ1-2
CASSLRDRVYFYTF
TGTGCCAGTAGTCTCCGGGACAGGGTCTATTTCTACACCTTC
>TRBV6-1|-|-|TRBJ1-6
CASRDSSYSPLHF
TGTGCCAGCAGGGACAGCTCCTATTCACCCCTCCACTTT
>TRBV5-6|-|-|TRBJ2-7
CASCVLPGQGSYEQYF
TGTGCCAGCTGTGTCTTACCGGGACAAGGTTCCTACGAGCAGTACTTC
>TRBV6-5|-|TRBD1|TRBJ1-2
CASSYVAGGGYTF
TGTGCCAGCAGTTACGTGGCAGGGGGTGGCTACACCTTC
>TRBV18|-|TRBD1|TRBJ1-1
CASSPFGTGGSSEAFF
TGTGCCAGCTCACCATTTGGGACAGGTGGGTCGTCTGAAGCTTTCTTT
>TRBV6-4|-|TRBD2|TRBJ2-1
CASSDPAGGQQFF
TGTGCCAGCAGTGATCCAGCGGGGGGGCAGCAGTTCTTC
>TRBV15|-|-|TRBJ1-2
CATSRGSVRSYGYTF
TGTGCCACCAGCAGAGGATCGGTCAGGAGCTATGGCTACACCTTC
>TRBV21-1|-|-|TRBJ1-2
CASSKGSLGTVNYGYTF
TGTGCCAGCAGCAAAGGGTCCCTTGGGACAGTTAACTATGGCTACACCTTC
>TRBV30|-|-|TRBJ2-1
CAWSYRKNLEQFF
TGTGCCTGGAGTTATCGGAAAAACCTTGAGCAGTTCTTC
>TRBV19|-|-|TRBJ1-1
CASSTRWGGTEAFF
TGTGCCAGTAGTACGAGGTGGGGGGGCACTGAAGCTTTCTTT
>TRBV10-1|-|TRBD2|TRBJ2-7
CASSEDVAGGSEQYF
TGCGCCAGCAGTGAGGACGTAGCGGGGGGATCGGAGCAGTACTTC
>TRBV28|-|-|TRBJ2-6
CASSNGGSGANVLTF
TGTGCCAGCAGTAATGGGGGGTCTGGGGCCAACGTCCTGACTTTC
>TRBV5-6|once|-|TRBJ2-7
CASSLGQNYEQYF
TGTGCCAGCAGCTTGGGGCAGAACTACGAGCAGTACTTC
>TRBV6-6|-|-|TRBJ2-1
CASSLRGSYNEQFF
TGTGCCAGCAGTCTTCGGGGGTCCTACAATGAGCAGTTCTTC
>TRBV2|-|-|TRBJ1-5
CASDSMGGQPQHF
TGTGCCAGTGATTCTATGGGGGGCCAGCCCCAGCATTTT
>TRBV5-1|-|-|TRBJ2-3
CASSTGADSSTDTQYF
TGCGCCAGCAGCACTGGTGCCGATTCTAGCACAGATACGCAGTATTTT
>TRBV2|once|-|TRBJ2-1
CASSTRAGEQFF
TGTGCCAGCAGCACCAGGGCGGGTGAGCAGTTCTTC
>TRBV4-1|-|-|TRBJ1-1
CASSQGIQGTKTEAFF
TGCGCCAGCAGCCAAGGTATTCAGGGGACGAAGACTGAAGCTTTCTTT
>TRBV30|-|-|TRBJ1-5
CAWRDKLGQPQHF
TGTGCCTGGAGAGACAAGCTAGGTCAGCCCCAGCATTTT
>TRBV4-3|few|-|TRBJ1-5
CASSQDVGEGWGNQPQHF
TGCGCCAGCAGCCAAGATGTCGGCGAGGGATGGGGCAATCAGCCCCAGCATTTT
>TRBV5-1|-|-|TRBJ2-2
CASSFQAIGTGELFF
TGCGCCAGCAGCTTTCAAGCGATAGGCACCGGGGAGCTGTTTTTT
>TRBV6-5|-|-|TRBJ2-3
CASSYEGGRDTQYF
TGTGCCAGCAGTTATGAGGGGGGCAGAGATACGCAGTATTTT
>TRBV7-8|-|-|TRBJ2-3
CASSLGNLGFTDTQYF
TGTGCCAGCAGCTTAGGAAATCTGGGATTCACAGATACGCAGTATTTT
>TRBV29-1|few|-|TRBJ1-5
CSVANRFDQPQHF
TGCAGCGTAGCGAATAGGTTCGATCAGCCCCAGCATTTT
>TRBV19|once|TRBD1|TRBJ2-2
CATWGQGNTGELFF
TGTGCCACCTGGGGACAGGGCAACACCGGGGAGCTGTTTTTT
>TRBV5-5|-|-|TRBJ1-4
CASSLVTNSKNEKLFF
TGTGCCAGCAGCTTGGTCACAAACAGCAAGAATGAAAAACTGTTTTTT
>TRBV18|-|-|TRBJ1-5
CASSPDGGNANQPQHF
TGTGCCAGCTCACCAGACGGGGGGAACGCCAATCAGCCCCAGCATTTT
>TRBV6-5|-|-|TRBJ1-6
CASSSESYNSPLHF
TGTGCCAGCAGTTCCGAATCCTATAATTCACCCCTCCACTTT
>TRBV27|-|-|TRBJ1-1
CASSLNPGNTEAFF
TGTGCCAGCAGTTTAAATCCGGGGAACACTGAAGCTTTCTTT
>TRBV29-1|-|TRBD1|TRBJ1-5
CSVGQGAGQPQHF
TGCAGCGTTGGACAGGGTGCCGGTCAGCCCCAGCATTTT
>TRBV28|few|-|TRBJ1-2
CASSLAGLNYGYTF
TGTGCCAGCAGTTTAGCAGGGCTTAACTATGGCTACACCTTC
>TRBV6-5|-|-|TRBJ2-7
CASGLQGYEQYF
TGTGCCAGCGGTTTACAGGGATACGAGCAGTACTTC
>TRBV29-1|-|-|TRBJ1-2
CSVGRALNGYTF
TGCAGCGTTGGAAGGGCTTTAAACGGCTACACCTTC
>TRBV5-4|-|-|TRBJ1-2
CASSLEVVGRGGYTF
TGTGCCAGCAGCTTGGAAGTCGTGGGGAGAGGCGGCTACACCTTC
>TRBV5-4|-|-|TRBJ2-2
CASSLKGMNTGELFF
TGTGCCAGCAGCTTGAAAGGCATGAACACCGGGGAGCTGTTTTTT
>TRBV27|-|-|TRBJ1-6
CASSRRNPGSYNSPLHF
TGTGCCAGCAGCAGACGGAACCCAGGCTCCTATAATTCACCCCTCCACTTT
>TRBV7-9|-|TRBD2|TRBJ2-1
CASRLGFSGALSLEQFF
TGTGCCAGCAGATTAGGGTTTAGCGGGGCCCTATCGCTTGAGCAGTTCTTC
>TRBV29-1|-|-|TRBJ1-5
CSVVENSNQPQHF
TGCAGCGTTGTAGAGAATAGCAATCAGCCCCAGCATTTT
>TRBV10-3|-|-|TRBJ2-3
CAISESLPTDTQYF
TGTGCCATCAGTGAGTCGCTACCCACAGATACGCAGTATTTT